The 26 T cell receptor beta chains below all came from one sample that was sequenced in a study of Ad26.COV2.S vaccination and SARS-CoV-2 variants. The treatment here: some 19 received Ad26.COV2.S at low or high dose, single or two shots; roughly five received placebo; per-sample allocation not given. Sampling happened 63 days after the first vaccine or placebo injection. Sequencing was performed with immunoSEQ multiplex PCR; in TCRdb, only in-frame clones are kept and a portion is missing. The sample lists more than 300,000 clones, about 82% seen once, with roughly 2.1% in the top ten. The specimen was peripheral blood, collected in a trial of Ad26.COV2.S vaccine versus placebo. The receptors shown here come from a person between 18 and 60 years old who received the Ad26.COV2.S COVID-19 vaccine or a placebo.

This clone appeared a single time. The gene calls are TRBV2 and TRBJ2-2; maybe TRBD2 (5 bases). This CDR3 region has 14 residues. Trimming left V 6 bases short and J 1 base short, with 9 bases between. Germline lookup yields CDR1 SNHLY and CDR2 FYNNEI. The CDR3 bases are TGTGCCAGCAGGAGGGCAGGGAACACCGGGGAGCTGTTTTTT. Protein: CASRRAGNTGELFF.

The chain links TRBV2 to TRBJ2-6, with 12 positions matching TRBD1. CDR1 and CDR2 (germline): SNHLY, FYNNEI. The CDR3 loop spans 17 amino acids. Unmatched junction bases numbered 5, after V lost 6 bases and J lost 2 bases. Here the CDR3 reads CASSPGTGGPGANVLTF. CDR3 bases: TGTGCCAGCAGCCCCGGGACAGGGGGCCCTGGGGCCAACGTCCTGACTTTC.

This clone was counted a few times. The chain has TRBV6-2 or TRBV6-3 and TRBJ1-5; 10 bases align to TRBD1. Germline lookup yields CDR1 MNHEY and CDR2 SVGEGT. CDR3 length: 16 amino acids. Trimming cost V 3 bases and J 2 bases; bases outside gene matches: 4. The CDR3 loop reads CASSYHGQGGNQPQHF. The CDR3 region has the DNA TGTGCCAGCAGTTATCACGGACAGGGGGGCAATCAGCCCCAGCATTTT.

The chain links TRBV20-1 to TRBJ1-4; a possible D gene is TRBD1 (5 bases). With 3 bases removed from V and 2 bases from J, the gap between germline ends came to 16 bases. Germline assignment: CDR1 DFQATT and CDR2 SNEGSKA (reference sequence). The CDR3 covers 16 residues. CDR3 loop: CSASNFRAGTNEKLFF. CDR3 in DNA: TGCAGTGCTAGTAATTTCAGGGCAGGGACTAATGAAAAACTGTTTTTT.

The chain joins TRBV9 to TRBJ1-1; D remains ambiguous. The CDR3 has 15 residues. V was pared by 3 bases and J by 0 bases, with 12 bases between. Germline V CDR1 and CDR2: SGDLS, YYNGEE. DNA of the CDR3: TGTGCCAGCAGCGCCTCCGGAAGGGTGAACACTGAAGCTTTCTTT. Its translation: CASSASGRVNTEAFF. The full variable domain, rest sourced from reference TRBV9 and TRBJ1-1, is DSGVTQTPKHLITATGQRVTLRCSPRSGDLSVYWYQQSLDQGLQFLIQYYNGEERAKGNILERFSAQQFPDLHSELNLSSLELGDSALYFCASSASGRVNTEAFFGQGTRLTVV.

The chain joins TRBV6-5 to TRBJ1-3, with TRBD1 as a possible D gene (6 bases). The CDR3 is 15 residues long. V lost 5 bases and J lost 0, with 11 bases in between. Germline CDR1 is MNHEY and CDR2 is SVGAGI. In DNA form, the CDR3 reads TGTGCCAGCAGTAGGACAGTGCTCTCTGGAAACACCATATATTTT. This gives the protein CASSRTVLSGNTIYF.

The chain couples TRBV5-4 to TRBJ2-2; 9 bases are a match to TRBD1. This CDR3 is 16 amino acids long. In germline, CDR1 is SGHNT, CDR2 YYREEE (reference sequence). V shed 5 bases and J 6 bases; nucleotides not matched to a gene: 11. The CDR3 protein is CASRPGTGKRAGELFF. The DNA for the CDR3 is TGTGCCAGCAGACCCGGGACAGGGAAAAGGGCCGGGGAGCTGTTTTTT.

The chain uses TRBV5-1 and TRBJ1-1; D might be TRBD1 (5 bases). The V and J ends lost 4 bases and 3 bases respectively, with 16 bases between them. The CDR3 is 15 amino acids. Looked up from germline, CDR1 is SGHRS and CDR2 is YFSETQ. The CDR3 DNA sequence: TGCGCCAGCAGCCCCCGGGCAGGGTCGGACACTGAAGCTTTCTTT. It is translated as CASSPRAGSDTEAFF.

This rearrangement joins TRBV4-2 to TRBJ1-2; D gene ambiguous. V lost 4 bases to trimming and J lost 2 bases, with 11 bases between them. Germline assignment: CDR1 LGHNA and CDR2 YNFKEQ. The CDR3 length is 14 residues. The CDR3 bases are TGTGCCAGCAGCCCAGAAATTGGGAACTATGGCTACACCTTC. This gives the protein CASSPEIGNYGYTF.

The chain joins TRBV19 to TRBJ1-6; D not resolved. Germline loops: CDR1 LNHDA, CDR2 SQIVND (reference sequence). With 4 bases removed from V and 7 bases from J, the gap between germline ends came to 2 bases. The CDR3 covers 11 residues. As DNA, the CDR3 is TGTGCCAGTAGTACCAATTCACCCCTCCACTTT. It specifies CASSTNSPLHF.

The V gene is TRBV7-2, the J gene TRBJ2-2; 12 positions agree with TRBD2. Germline CDR1 SGHTA, CDR2 FQGNSA. The CDR3 spans 18 residues. With 3 bases clipped from V and 1 base from J, the junction kept 6 bases outside the gene matches. As DNA, the CDR3 is TGTGCCAGCAGCTTCGATCTAGCGGGGGGGCGGAACACCGGGGAGCTGTTTTTT. Protein sequence: CASSFDLAGGRNTGELFF. Looking up the rest from reference TRBV7-2 and TRBJ2-2 gives the full variable domain: GAGVSQSPSNKVTEKGKDVELRCDPISGHTALYWYRQSLGQGLEFLIYFQGNSAPDKSGLPSDRFSAERTGGSVSTLTIQRTQQEDSAVYLCASSFDLAGGRNTGELFFGEGSRLTVL.

The gene calls are TRBV4-3 and TRBJ2-1; possible D gene TRBD2, 5 bases. Between the trimmed V and J ends, which lost 3 bases and 6 bases, there was a span of 21 bases. This CDR3 is built from 17 residues. CDR1 is LGHNA, CDR2 YSLEER, per germline. The DNA for the CDR3 is TGCGCCAGCAGCCACCCGGCGGGCCTTCCCCTCTCCAATGAGCAGTTCTTC. This gives the protein CASSHPAGLPLSNEQFF.

V gene TRBV12-3 or TRBV12-4 combines with J gene TRBJ1-2, with D perhaps TRBD1 (6 bases). The CDR3 has 13 residues. V gave up 5 bases and J gave up 5 bases, with 12 bases separating them. The CDR3, as DNA: TGTGCCAGCAGTATAGGACAGTTTTATGGCTACACCTTC. As protein: CASSIGQFYGYTF.

The genes are TRBV27 and TRBJ1-2, with TRBD1 matching 7 bases. The CDR3 extends over 13 amino acids. After removal of 6 bases from V and 6 bases from J, the junction contained 7 bases not matched to a gene. From germline, CDR1 is MNHEY and CDR2 SMNVEV (reference sequence). Here the CDR3 reads CASRPTGYNGYTF. Written as DNA, the CDR3 is TGTGCCAGCAGACCGACAGGGTACAATGGCTACACCTTC.

This clone was observed once. This chain connects TRBV11-2 to TRBJ2-3; 9 bases fit TRBD2. V shed 4 bases and J 1 base; nucleotides not matched to a gene: 9. The CDR3 is 17 residues long. CDR1 and CDR2 from the germline V gene are SGHAT and FQNNGV. For the CDR3, the DNA is TGTGCCAGCAGCTCTCTCTTTAGCGGGGGACGCACAGATACGCAGTATTTT. Its protein is CASSSLFSGGRTDTQYF.

The chain combines TRBV19 with TRBJ1-2; D gene uncertain. Looked up from germline, CDR1 is LNHDA and CDR2 is SQIVND (reference sequence). Deletions cut 5 bases from V and 7 bases from J, with 11 bases between. CDR3 length: 12 residues. This CDR3 reads CASSVTRLGYTF. The CDR3 DNA sequence: TGTGCCAGTAGTGTGACCAGGCTTGGCTACACCTTC.

V gene TRBV6-5 combines with J gene TRBJ1-2; tentative D call: TRBD1 (6 bases). Germline loops: CDR1 MNHEY, CDR2 SVGAGI. The CDR3 covers 13 residues. Trimming cost V 8 bases and J 4 bases, with 14 bases left between them. CDR3 in DNA: TGTGCCAGCCACCACAGGGAGGGCTATGGCTACACCTTC. Its protein is CASHHREGYGYTF.

The CDR3 DNA reads TGTGCCAGCACCCGTCAGGGGGACCTCTCCTACAATGAGCAGTTCTTC. It yields the protein CASTRQGDLSYNEQFF. The gene calls are TRBV9 and TRBJ2-1; 7 bases fit TRBD1. This CDR3 has 16 residues. V shed 6 bases, J shed 0 bases, and the junction held 9 bases outside the gene matches. Per the germline V gene, CDR1 is SGDLS and CDR2 is YYNGEE.

The J gene is TRBJ2-1, the V gene TRBV6-4, with TRBD2 matching 11 bases. CDR1 is MRHNA and CDR2 is SNTAGT in the germline V gene. The CDR3 spans 13 residues. V lost 5 bases, J lost 6 bases, and 0 bases stayed unmatched. The CDR3: CASSLAGGNEQFF. The CDR3 DNA sequence: TGTGCCAGCAGTCTAGCGGGGGGCAATGAGCAGTTCTTC.

Comments on this clone: The junction differs from germline at one of its ends, possibly a read error. V and J are TRBV25-1 and TRBJ1-1; a weak D match, TRBD1 (6 bases). The germline V gene encodes CDR1 MGHDK and CDR2 SYGVNS. This CDR3 spans 13 amino acids. CDR3 coding DNA: TGTGCCAGCAGTGACAGGGGATTTGCTGAGGCTTTCTTT. This encodes CASSDRGFAEAFF.

V gene TRBV7-6 combines with J gene TRBJ2-2, with TRBD2 as a possible D gene (5 bases). The germline gives CDR1 SGHVS, CDR2 FNYEAQ. With 7 bases removed from V and 2 bases from J, the gap between germline ends came to 11 bases. This CDR3 contains 14 residues. As DNA, the CDR3 is TGTGCCAGCATTCCGGGAATTAACACCGGGGAGCTGTTTTTT. Translated, it gives CASIPGINTGELFF.

This clone showed up just once. The chain couples TRBV2 to TRBJ1-1; 7 positions agree with TRBD1. V was pared by 6 bases and J by 0 bases, with 10 bases of the junction left unmatched. This CDR3 has 16 residues. The germline CDR1 and CDR2 sequences are SNHLY and FYNNEI. The CDR3 region has the DNA TGTGCCAGCAGCCTCACCCGGGACAGTCTGAACACTGAAGCTTTCTTT. Its translation is CASSLTRDSLNTEAFF.

The gene calls are TRBV10-3 and TRBJ2-7; 7 positions match TRBD2. Germline loops: CDR1 ENHRY, CDR2 SYGVKD. With V trimmed by 6 bases and J by 4 bases, 12 bases remained unmatched. The CDR3 is 15 amino acids. CDR3 sequence: CAIRAGEGPRYEQYF. In DNA form, the CDR3 reads TGTGCCATCAGGGCGGGGGAGGGCCCAAGGTACGAGCAGTACTTC.

The J gene is TRBJ1-4, the V gene TRBV7-6; 7 positions match TRBD1. There are 16 residues in the CDR3. V shed 5 bases and J 10 bases; nucleotides not matched to a gene: 16. Germline V gene sequence: CDR1 SGHVS, CDR2 FNYEAQ. The CDR3 region has the DNA TGTGCCAGCAGCGCGTCGACAGGGTCCGCGTTGGTAAAACTGTTTTTT. Protein: CASSASTGSALVKLFF.

The gene calls are TRBV6-1 and TRBJ1-1; D unclear. Trimming pared 2 bases from V and 1 base from J, leaving 23 bases between. The CDR3 covers 19 residues. From germline, CDR1 is MNHNS and CDR2 SASEGT. The CDR3 region is CASSERTLQLGRSNTEAFF. For the CDR3, the DNA is TGTGCCAGCAGTGAACGCACTCTACAATTAGGCAGATCGAACACTGAAGCTTTCTTT.

This sequence joins TRBV9 and TRBJ2-5; D possibly matches TRBD1 or TRBD2 (5 bases each). Germline V gives CDR1 SGDLS, CDR2 YYNGEE. The V end lost 4 bases, the J end lost 5 bases, and 9 bases lay between the germline ends. This CDR3 region has 12 residues. CDR3 residues: CASSPEGETQYF. The CDR3 DNA sequence: TGTGCCAGCAGCCCAGAGGGGGAGACCCAGTACTTC. Full variable domain (rest looked up from reference TRBV9 and TRBJ2-5): DSGVTQTPKHLITATGQRVTLRCSPRSGDLSVYWYQQSLDQGLQFLIQYYNGEERAKGNILERFSAQQFPDLHSELNLSSLELGDSALYFCASSPEGETQYFGPGTRLLVL.